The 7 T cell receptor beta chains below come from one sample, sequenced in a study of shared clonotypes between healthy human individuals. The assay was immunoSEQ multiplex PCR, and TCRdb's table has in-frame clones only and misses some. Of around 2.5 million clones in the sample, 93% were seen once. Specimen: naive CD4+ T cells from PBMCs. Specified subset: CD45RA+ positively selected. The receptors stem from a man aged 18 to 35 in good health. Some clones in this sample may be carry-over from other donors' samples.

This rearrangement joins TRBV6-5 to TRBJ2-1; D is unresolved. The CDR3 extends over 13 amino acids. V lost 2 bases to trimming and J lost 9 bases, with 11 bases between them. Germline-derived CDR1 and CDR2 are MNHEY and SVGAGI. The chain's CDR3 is CASSYARWGEQFF. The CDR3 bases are TGTGCCAGCAGTTACGCCCGTTGGGGTGAGCAGTTCTTC.

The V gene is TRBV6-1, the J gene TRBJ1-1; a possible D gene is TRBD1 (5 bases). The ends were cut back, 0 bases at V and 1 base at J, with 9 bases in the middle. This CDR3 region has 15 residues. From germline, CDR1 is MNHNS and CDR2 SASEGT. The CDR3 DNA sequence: TGTGCCAGCAGTGAAGCCGGGACGGGGAACACTGAAGCTTTCTTT. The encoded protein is CASSEAGTGNTEAFF.

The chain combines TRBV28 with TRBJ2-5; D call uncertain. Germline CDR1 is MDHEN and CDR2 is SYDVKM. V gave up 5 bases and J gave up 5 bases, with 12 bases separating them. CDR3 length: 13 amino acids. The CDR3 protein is CASSPRPLETQYF. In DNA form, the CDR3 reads TGTGCCAGCAGTCCTAGACCCTTGGAGACCCAGTACTTC.

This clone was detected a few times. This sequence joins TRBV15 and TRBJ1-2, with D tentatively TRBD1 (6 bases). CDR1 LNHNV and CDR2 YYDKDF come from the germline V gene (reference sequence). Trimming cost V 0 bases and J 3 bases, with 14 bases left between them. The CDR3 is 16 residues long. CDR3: CATSRDSLGADYGYTF. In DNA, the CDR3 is TGTGCCACCAGCAGAGATTCTTTGGGGGCAGACTATGGCTACACCTTC.

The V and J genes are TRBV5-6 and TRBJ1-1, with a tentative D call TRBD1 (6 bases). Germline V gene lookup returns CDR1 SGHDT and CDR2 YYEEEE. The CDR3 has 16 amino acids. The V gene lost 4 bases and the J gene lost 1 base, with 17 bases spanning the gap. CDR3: CASSPSPHRANTEAFF. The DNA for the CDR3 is TGTGCCAGCAGCCCATCCCCCCACAGGGCGAACACTGAAGCTTTCTTT.

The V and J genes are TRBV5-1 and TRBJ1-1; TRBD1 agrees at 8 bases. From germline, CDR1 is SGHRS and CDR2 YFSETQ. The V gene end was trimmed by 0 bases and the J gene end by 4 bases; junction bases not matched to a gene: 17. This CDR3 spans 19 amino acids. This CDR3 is CASSLGVRQGFGETTEAFF. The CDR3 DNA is TGCGCCAGCAGCTTGGGCGTGAGACAGGGGTTTGGAGAGACCACTGAAGCTTTCTTT.

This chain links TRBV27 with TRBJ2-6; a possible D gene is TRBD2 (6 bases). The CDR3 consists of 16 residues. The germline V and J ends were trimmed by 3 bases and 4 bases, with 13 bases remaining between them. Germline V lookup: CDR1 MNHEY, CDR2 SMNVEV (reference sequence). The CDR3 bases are TGTGCCAGCAGTTTGACTGGGGCGGGAGGGGCCAACGTCCTGACTTTC. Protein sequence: CASSLTGAGGANVLTF.